The rows below give T cell receptor beta chains drawn from one sample of a study of T cell repertoires in cytomegalovirus infection. No antigen has been identified for these receptors. MiXCR, applied by TCRdb to the reads, yields one record per CDR3 protein. The sample yields roughly 500,000 distinct CDR3 sequences, 33% seen once. Sequenced here: cultured PBMCs, sampled from culture after CMV antigen stimulation. These receptors were taken from a human donor in good health (CMV status not recorded). Some clones in this sample may be carry-over from other donors' samples. CDR3s include the opening cysteine and the closing phenylalanine or tryptophan. The D gene is left open where the match is weak. For some rows the clone size is stated as once, few or many, or as a class when expanded; others skip it.

cdr3_nt,cdr3_aa,j_call,clone_size,v_call,d_call
TGTGCCAGCAGTTCGGGGGGACGAGGAAGATTAGGTACGCAGTATTTT,CASSSGGRGRLGTQYF,TRBJ2-3,many,TRBV7-2,TRBD2
TGTGCCAGTAGTATAGATACCCGCTGGCCGCCGGGAGGGGACTCCTACGAGCAGTACTTC,CASSIDTRWPPGGDSYEQYF,TRBJ2-7,once,TRBV19,TRBD2
TGCAGTGCTAAACCGCCGACGAGCTCCTACAATGAGCAGTTCTTC,CSAKPPTSSYNEQFF,TRBJ2-1,many,TRBV20-1,-
TGTGCCAGCAGTTTAACTAGCGGGAGGGCCATCACAGATACGCAGTATTTT,CASSLTSGRAITDTQYF,TRBJ2-3,-,TRBV27,TRBD2
TGCGCCAGCAGCCAAGATAATTTCGGGGTTATGGATGAAAAACTGTTTTTT,CASSQDNFGVMDEKLFF,TRBJ1-4,-,TRBV4-3,-
TGTGCCAGCAGATCTAGCGGGAGTAGGACAGATACGCAGTATTTT,CASRSSGSRTDTQYF,TRBJ2-3,-,TRBV5-4,TRBD2
TGTGCCAGCAGTGGGACAGGGTTCTATGGCTACACCTTC,CASSGTGFYGYTF,TRBJ1-2,few,TRBV25-1,TRBD1
TGTGCCAGCAGTTACTCCTCCCGGATCTCTGGAAACACCATATATTTT,CASSYSSRISGNTIYF,TRBJ1-3,few,TRBV6-5,-
TGTGCCAGCACCGGGACAGACTATGGCTACACCTTC,CASTGTDYGYTF,TRBJ1-2,few,TRBV12-3/TRBV12-4,TRBD1
TGTGCCAGTACCAACGGGGGGCAGAGCTATGGCTACACCTTC,CASTNGGQSYGYTF,TRBJ1-2,-,TRBV19,-
TGTGCCATCACCCCGGGACTAGCGGGAGGTAGCTACAATGAGCAGTTCTTC,CAITPGLAGGSYNEQFF,TRBJ2-1,-,TRBV10-3,TRBD2
TGCAGCGTTGTATCGGACAGAAGTTTCTACGAGCAGTACTTC,CSVVSDRSFYEQYF,TRBJ2-7,-,TRBV29-1,-
TGTGCCAGCAGCTCCATGACAGGGGGCGCCCAGATGAACACTGAAGCTTTCTTT,CASSSMTGGAQMNTEAFF,TRBJ1-1,few,TRBV5-6,TRBD1
TGTGCCAGCAGTTACTCGACTAGCGACCAATCAGCAAGCTCCTACAATGAGCAGTTCTTC,CASSYSTSDQSASSYNEQFF,TRBJ2-1,once,TRBV6-2/TRBV6-3,TRBD2
TGCGCCAGCAGCCAAGATATGGGGGAGCAGTACTTC,CASSQDMGEQYF,TRBJ2-7,-,TRBV4-1,-
TGCAGTGCTAGTGTACCTCTCTCCTACGAGCAGTACTTC,CSASVPLSYEQYF,TRBJ2-7,-,TRBV20-1,-
TGTGCCAGCATATCGGGCTACGAGCAGTACTTC,CASISGYEQYF,TRBJ2-7,-,TRBV7-2,-
TGTGCCAGCAGCTTAGAGCCCGCCCGGGGATACAATGAGCAGTTCTTC,CASSLEPARGYNEQFF,TRBJ2-1,few,TRBV7-2,-
TGTGCCAGCAGCTTATTGGGGGCCCGTGCAGATACGCAGTATTTT,CASSLLGARADTQYF,TRBJ2-3,few,TRBV7-2,-
TGTGCCAGCAGCCCCACAGGGGGCGGAAGCTATGGCTACACCTTC,CASSPTGGGSYGYTF,TRBJ1-2,-,TRBV7-9,TRBD1
TGTGCCAGCAGCTTGGTGGACATCACCTACGAGCAGTACTTC,CASSLVDITYEQYF,TRBJ2-7,-,TRBV5-6,-
TGCGCCAGCAGCCCTGACAGGGGAACTAATGAAAAACTGTTTTTT,CASSPDRGTNEKLFF,TRBJ1-4,few,TRBV4-3,TRBD1
TGTGCCACCCCGGACAGTAACACCGGGGAGCTGTTTTTT,CATPDSNTGELFF,TRBJ2-2,few,TRBV19,-
TGTGCCAGCAGTTACGAAGACAGGGGGCGAGAAGCTTTCTTT,CASSYEDRGREAFF,TRBJ1-1,-,TRBV6-2/TRBV6-3,TRBD1
TGTGCCAGCAGCTTAGCGCGTACTACCCAGAATGAGCAGTTCTTC,CASSLARTTQNEQFF,TRBJ2-1,many,TRBV7-2,-
TGTGCCAGCGGAGAGGTAGATACGCAGTATTTT,CASGEVDTQYF,TRBJ2-3,-,TRBV7-9,-
TGTGCCAGCAGTTTCCCTTCGACAAACTACAATGAGCAGTTCTTC,CASSFPSTNYNEQFF,TRBJ2-1,-,TRBV28,-
TGTGCCAGCAGTTACTCAGGACGGGGAGATACGCAGTATTTT,CASSYSGRGDTQYF,TRBJ2-3,-,TRBV6-5,-
TGTGCCAGCAGTTCCCTTGCGGGAGTAGTCTATGAGCAGTACTTC,CASSSLAGVVYEQYF,TRBJ2-7,few,TRBV27,TRBD2
TGTGCCAGCAGTGAAGACGACGGTCTCAATCAGCCCCAGCATTTT,CASSEDDGLNQPQHF,TRBJ1-5,-,TRBV2,-
TGTGCCAGCAGCTTAGATTCTAGCGGGGGGGCCGAGACCCAGTACTTC,CASSLDSSGGAETQYF,TRBJ2-5,many,TRBV7-2,TRBD2
TGTGCCAGCAGCCCCAACCGACAGACCCTCTACGAGCAGTACTTC,CASSPNRQTLYEQYF,TRBJ2-7,few,TRBV7-8,-
TGTGCCAGCAGTTCATCGAGCGGGCAGCCCCAGCATTTT,CASSSSSGQPQHF,TRBJ1-5,-,TRBV28,-
TGCAGCGTTAATCAGGGAGGGAACACTGAAGCTTTCTTT,CSVNQGGNTEAFF,TRBJ1-1,-,TRBV29-1,-
TGTGCCAGCAGTCACCCGACAGACGTAAGGGACACTGAAGCTTTCTTT,CASSHPTDVRDTEAFF,TRBJ1-1,-,TRBV28,-
TGCGCCAGCAGCCCTGAAGGGGGGGGAGATACGCAGTATTTT,CASSPEGGGDTQYF,TRBJ2-3,-,TRBV4-3,-
TGCGCCAGCAGTGAAGGGGCGGGCCCCAATGAGCAGTTCTTC,CASSEGAGPNEQFF,TRBJ2-1,-,TRBV10-2,-
TGTGCCAGCAGTTATGGCAGCGGGAGGCGGGCCGGGGAGCTGTTTTTT,CASSYGSGRRAGELFF,TRBJ2-2,-,TRBV6-2/TRBV6-3,TRBD2
TGTGCCAGTACGGGACTAGCCCTGAACACCGGGGAGCTGTTTTTT,CASTGLALNTGELFF,TRBJ2-2,-,TRBV19,TRBD2
TGTGCCAGCAGCTTAGTGGACAGGGGGTCCACAGATACGCAGTATTTT,CASSLVDRGSTDTQYF,TRBJ2-3,-,TRBV11-2,TRBD1
TGTGCCAGCAGTTACGAGGGAGTTTACAATGAGCAGTTCTTC,CASSYEGVYNEQFF,TRBJ2-1,-,TRBV6-6,-
TGTGCCAGCAGATCAGGGTCTCGGTACGAGCAGTACTTC,CASRSGSRYEQYF,TRBJ2-7,once,TRBV28,-
TGTGCCAGCAGCCGACTAGCGGGAGGGGCCTACAATGAGCAGTTCTTC,CASSRLAGGAYNEQFF,TRBJ2-1,few,TRBV14,TRBD2
TGTGCCAGCAGTCAACCCGGTGTGGGGGAGGGCAAGGTCTTC,CASSQPGVGEGKVF,TRBJ2-1,-,TRBV28,TRBD2
TGTGCCAGCAGTAACAACGGTGGGGGCAATCAGCCCCAGCATTTT,CASSNNGGGNQPQHF,TRBJ1-5,-,TRBV6-2/TRBV6-3,-
TGTGCCAGCAGACCCCATACAGGGAAGAAAAATGGCTACACCTTC,CASRPHTGKKNGYTF,TRBJ1-2,-,TRBV12-3/TRBV12-4,-
TGCAGTGCTAACGCGGGAGCCAAAAACATTCAGTACTTC,CSANAGAKNIQYF,TRBJ2-4,few,TRBV20-1,-
TGTGCCACCACACGGGGTACTGAAGCTTTCTTT,CATTRGTEAFF,TRBJ1-1,-,TRBV6-1,-